This entry is about one T cell receptor (beta chain). What it recognizes is unknown. These data originate in a study of cytotoxic CD8 clonotypes in ibrutinib-treated CLL. Across the study: The patient breakdown showed 10 to 12 relapsed/refractory and approximately 15 treatment-naive cases, with 17 to 18 IGHV unmutated. Study results and limitations: Contraction or stability on treatment was seen for public clonotypes, which were uncommon. Different sampling times were used for sustained-remission and progressing patients.

TCRdb's copy holds only in-frame clones and misses some; the assay was immunoSEQ multiplex PCR. The sample yields more than 70,000 clones, 70% to 80% seen once. Germline loops: CDR1 SGHTA, CDR2 FQGTGA. The CDR3 has 13 residues. Trimming took off 5 bases at V and 6 bases at J, with 14 bases between the two ends. This TCR was sampled from a human donor with chronic lymphocytic leukemia. The rearrangement uses TRBV7-3 and TRBJ2-7, with D possibly TRBD1 on 5 matching bases. The sample in question was PBMCs, obtained after 12 months of ibrutinib treatment. This CDR3 reads CASSPHMGLEQYF. The CDR3 bases are TGTGCCAGCAGCCCCCACATGGGGCTCGAGCAGTACTTC.